This is a list of T cell receptor beta chains from one sample in a study of T-cell memory formation after mild COVID-19. TCRdb used MiXCR to reprocess the 5' RACE reads, holding one entry per CDR3 protein. The sample comprises roughly 620,000 distinct CDR3 sequences, roughly 18% of which are singletons, and around 12% rests with the top ten. The material sequenced was PBMCs or a T cell subset sorted from them (not recorded which). The origin of the receptors is an adult woman who had mild COVID-19 (a few samples of this study predate the infection). Cell type and time point are not known. Each CDR3 is given with its conserved first and last residue. The order of the fields is CDR3 protein, CDR3 DNA, clone size, J gene, V gene, D gene. D genes are given only for firm matches. Only part of the rows carry a size: once, few, many, or a class if the clone is expanded.

CDR3aa: CASSWAGGITDTQYF; CDR3nt: TGCGCCAGCAGCTGGGCCGGAGGCATCACAGATACGCAGTATTTT; abundance: NA; j_gene: TRBJ2-3; v_gene: TRBV5-1; d_gene: NA
CDR3aa: CASSLRSQYF; CDR3nt: TGTGCCAGCAGCTTGCGCTCCCAGTACTTC; abundance: once; j_gene: TRBJ2-7; v_gene: TRBV5-8; d_gene: NA
CDR3aa: CASSIQGFNEKLFF; CDR3nt: TGTGCCAGTAGTATTCAGGGATTCAATGAAAAACTGTTTTTT; abundance: few; j_gene: TRBJ1-4; v_gene: TRBV19; d_gene: NA
CDR3aa: CASSPRIAGDRDEQYF; CDR3nt: TGTGCCAGCAGCCCCCGTATAGCGGGAGACAGGGACGAGCAGTACTTC; abundance: many; j_gene: TRBJ2-7; v_gene: TRBV13; d_gene: TRBD2
CDR3aa: CAWSVGLGDTQYF; CDR3nt: TGTGCCTGGAGTGTAGGGCTGGGGGATACGCAGTATTTT; abundance: NA; j_gene: TRBJ2-3; v_gene: TRBV30; d_gene: NA
CDR3aa: CASSLRVLAGSYEQYF; CDR3nt: TGTGCCAGCAGTTTGAGAGTACTAGCGGGGTCCTACGAGCAGTACTTC; abundance: NA; j_gene: TRBJ2-7; v_gene: TRBV12-3/TRBV12-4; d_gene: TRBD2
CDR3aa: CASSQDVRLAAQYF; CDR3nt: TGTGCCAGCAGCCAAGATGTTAGGCTAGCTGCGCAGTATTTT; abundance: many; j_gene: TRBJ2-3; v_gene: TRBV4-2; d_gene: NA
CDR3aa: CASSSKQGRFSYNEQFF; CDR3nt: TGTGCCAGCAGTTCCAAACAGGGGCGGTTCTCCTACAATGAGCAGTTCTTC; abundance: NA; j_gene: TRBJ2-1; v_gene: TRBV6-5; d_gene: TRBD1
CDR3aa: CSARNVASERETQYF; CDR3nt: TGCAGTGCTAGAAACGTGGCTAGCGAGCGGGAGACCCAGTACTTC; abundance: NA; j_gene: TRBJ2-5; v_gene: TRBV20-1; d_gene: NA
CDR3aa: CASSEVGGGELFF; CDR3nt: TGTGCCAGCAGTGAAGTAGGGGGCGGGGAGCTGTTTTTT; abundance: few; j_gene: TRBJ2-2; v_gene: TRBV6-1; d_gene: NA
CDR3aa: CASRPDGTGRYEQYF; CDR3nt: TGTGCCAGCAGACCGGACGGGACAGGACGCTACGAGCAGTACTTC; abundance: NA; j_gene: TRBJ2-7; v_gene: TRBV7-9; d_gene: TRBD1
CDR3aa: CASVTSGVPNEQFF; CDR3nt: TGTGCCAGCGTGACTAGCGGGGTCCCCAATGAGCAGTTCTTC; abundance: few; j_gene: TRBJ2-1; v_gene: TRBV5-6; d_gene: TRBD2
CDR3aa: CASSPSPQSNQPQHF; CDR3nt: TGTGCCAGCAGCCCATCTCCCCAGAGCAATCAGCCCCAGCATTTT; abundance: NA; j_gene: TRBJ1-5; v_gene: TRBV7-6; d_gene: NA
CDR3aa: CASSSNEAGGPWYF; CDR3nt: TGCGCCAGCAGCTCGAATGAAGCGGGAGGGCCGTGGTACTTC; abundance: few; j_gene: TRBJ2-7; v_gene: TRBV5-1; d_gene: TRBD2
CDR3aa: CASSLDREGQPQHF; CDR3nt: TGTGCCAGCAGCCTAGACAGGGAAGGTCAGCCCCAGCATTTT; abundance: NA; j_gene: TRBJ1-5; v_gene: TRBV6-5; d_gene: TRBD1
CDR3aa: CASSIRTSSYEQYF; CDR3nt: TGTGCCAGTAGTATAAGGACATCGAGCTACGAGCAGTACTTC; abundance: NA; j_gene: TRBJ2-7; v_gene: TRBV19; d_gene: NA
CDR3aa: CASSLNRHRGDQPQHF; CDR3nt: TGTGCCAGCAGCTTAAATAGGCACAGGGGTGATCAGCCCCAGCATTTT; abundance: few; j_gene: TRBJ1-5; v_gene: TRBV7-3; d_gene: TRBD1
CDR3aa: CSARDVFPGWATEAFF; CDR3nt: TGCAGTGCTAGAGATGTCTTTCCCGGTTGGGCCACTGAAGCTTTCTTT; abundance: few; j_gene: TRBJ1-1; v_gene: TRBV20-1; d_gene: NA
CDR3aa: CAWSVVGLGYEQYF; CDR3nt: TGTGCCTGGAGTGTAGTCGGGCTCGGCTACGAGCAGTACTTC; abundance: many; j_gene: TRBJ2-7; v_gene: TRBV30; d_gene: NA
CDR3aa: CASSAAGGPRRTEAFF; CDR3nt: TGTGCCAGCAGCGCGGCGGGGGGCCCACGCCGAACTGAAGCTTTCTTT; abundance: few; j_gene: TRBJ1-1; v_gene: TRBV14; d_gene: NA
CDR3aa: CASSQMVDPTGGLDNEQFF; CDR3nt: TGTGCCAGCAGCCAAATGGTTGACCCTACAGGGGGCTTGGACAATGAGCAGTTCTTC; abundance: few; j_gene: TRBJ2-1; v_gene: TRBV3-1; d_gene: TRBD1
CDR3aa: CASSSPGEGRYNEQFF; CDR3nt: TGTGCCAGCAGTTCTCCGGGAGAGGGTAGATACAATGAGCAGTTCTTC; abundance: NA; j_gene: TRBJ2-1; v_gene: TRBV12-3/TRBV12-4; d_gene: NA
CDR3aa: CASSSTGTGNTIYF; CDR3nt: TGCGCCAGCAGCTCTACAGGGACGGGAAACACCATATATTTT; abundance: few; j_gene: TRBJ1-3; v_gene: TRBV5-1; d_gene: NA
CDR3aa: CSARGQGIELFF; CDR3nt: TGCAGTGCTAGAGGACAGGGGATAGAGCTGTTTTTT; abundance: few; j_gene: TRBJ2-2; v_gene: TRBV20-1; d_gene: TRBD1
CDR3aa: CSARDGQGAGEKLFF; CDR3nt: TGCAGTGCTAGAGACGGACAGGGGGCAGGGGAAAAACTGTTTTTT; abundance: few; j_gene: TRBJ1-4; v_gene: TRBV20-1; d_gene: TRBD1
CDR3aa: CASSYSIVAAFSYEQYF; CDR3nt: TGTGCCAGCAGTTACTCGATCGTGGCAGCATTCTCCTACGAGCAGTACTTC; abundance: NA; j_gene: TRBJ2-7; v_gene: TRBV6-2/TRBV6-3; d_gene: NA
CDR3aa: CASSLGQKFDTQYF; CDR3nt: TGTGCCAGCAGCCTGGGACAGAAGTTTGATACGCAGTATTTT; abundance: NA; j_gene: TRBJ2-3; v_gene: TRBV5-6; d_gene: TRBD1
CDR3aa: CSASEGTGKGSMNTEAFF; CDR3nt: TGCAGTGCTAGCGAAGGGACAGGGAAGGGAAGTATGAACACTGAAGCTTTCTTT; abundance: NA; j_gene: TRBJ1-1; v_gene: TRBV20-1; d_gene: TRBD1
CDR3aa: CASSVDVGGTGNTIYF; CDR3nt: TGTGCCAGCAGCGTAGATGTCGGGGGTACTGGAAACACCATATATTTT; abundance: many; j_gene: TRBJ1-3; v_gene: TRBV9; d_gene: NA
CDR3aa: CASSLAPGTSGPNEQFF; CDR3nt: TGTGCCAGCAGCCTAGCACCCGGGACTAGCGGGCCGAATGAGCAGTTCTTC; abundance: NA; j_gene: TRBJ2-1; v_gene: TRBV7-3; d_gene: TRBD2
CDR3aa: CASSVADREEVAFF; CDR3nt: TGTGCCAGCAGCGTAGCCGACAGGGAAGAAGTAGCTTTCTTT; abundance: few; j_gene: TRBJ1-1; v_gene: TRBV9; d_gene: TRBD1
CDR3aa: CASSLSSGGARNQPQHF; CDR3nt: TGTGCCAGCAGCCTAAGCTCGGGGGGGGCCCGCAATCAGCCCCAGCATTTT; abundance: NA; j_gene: TRBJ1-5; v_gene: TRBV12-3/TRBV12-4; d_gene: NA
CDR3aa: CASSPGQGSSPLHF; CDR3nt: TGTGCCAGCAGTCCGGGACAGGGGAGTTCACCCCTCCACTTT; abundance: NA; j_gene: TRBJ1-6; v_gene: TRBV9; d_gene: TRBD1
CDR3aa: CSARGPGTGALPSIYTEAFF; CDR3nt: TGCAGTGCTAGAGGTCCCGGGACAGGGGCACTACCTTCCATTTACACTGAAGCTTTCTTT; abundance: few; j_gene: TRBJ1-1; v_gene: TRBV20-1; d_gene: TRBD1
CDR3aa: CASSDRQVPKSNEQFF; CDR3nt: TGTGCCAGCAGTGACCGACAGGTCCCAAAGAGCAATGAGCAGTTCTTC; abundance: few; j_gene: TRBJ2-1; v_gene: TRBV6-5; d_gene: NA
CDR3aa: CASSYVRMGGSGELFF; CDR3nt: TGTGCCAGCAGTTACGTTAGGATGGGGGGTTCCGGGGAGCTGTTTTTT; abundance: NA; j_gene: TRBJ2-2; v_gene: TRBV6-5; d_gene: NA
CDR3aa: CASRPQLTPTNEKLFF; CDR3nt: TGTGCCAGCAGACCTCAACTAACTCCAACTAATGAAAAACTGTTTTTT; abundance: NA; j_gene: TRBJ1-4; v_gene: TRBV27; d_gene: NA
CDR3aa: CSAYRGPKAFF; CDR3nt: TGCAGTGCTTACAGGGGCCCGAAAGCTTTCTTT; abundance: few; j_gene: TRBJ1-1; v_gene: TRBV20-1; d_gene: TRBD1
CDR3aa: CASSSSSSNQPQHF; CDR3nt: TGTGCCAGCAGTTCTTCCTCTAGCAATCAGCCCCAGCATTTT; abundance: NA; j_gene: TRBJ1-5; v_gene: TRBV6-2/TRBV6-3; d_gene: NA
CDR3aa: CATSDGDSYQPQHF; CDR3nt: TGTGCCACCAGTGATGGGGACAGCTATCAGCCCCAGCATTTT; abundance: many; j_gene: TRBJ1-5; v_gene: TRBV24-1; d_gene: TRBD1
CDR3aa: CASSQGDRNHNEQFF; CDR3nt: TGTGCCAGCAGCCAAGGGGACAGGAACCACAATGAGCAGTTCTTC; abundance: few; j_gene: TRBJ2-1; v_gene: TRBV4-2; d_gene: TRBD1
CDR3aa: CASSPIWTGELFF; CDR3nt: TGTGCCAGCAGCCCCATCTGGACCGGGGAGCTGTTTTTT; abundance: few; j_gene: TRBJ2-2; v_gene: TRBV14; d_gene: NA
CDR3aa: CASSPRQAPSGELFF; CDR3nt: TGTGCCAGCTCACCACGGCAGGCGCCATCCGGGGAGCTGTTTTTT; abundance: few; j_gene: TRBJ2-2; v_gene: TRBV18; d_gene: NA
CDR3aa: CASSFDLGRREGRGGELFF; CDR3nt: TGTGCCAGCAGCTTCGATCTGGGGAGACGGGAGGGCCGAGGCGGGGAGCTGTTTTTT; abundance: few; j_gene: TRBJ2-2; v_gene: TRBV7-6; d_gene: TRBD2
CDR3aa: CATSRDRIGANEQFF; CDR3nt: TGTGCCACCAGCAGAGATAGGATAGGGGCTAATGAGCAGTTCTTC; abundance: NA; j_gene: TRBJ2-1; v_gene: TRBV15; d_gene: NA
CDR3aa: CASSPDAGGTEAFF; CDR3nt: TGCGCCAGCAGCCCAGACGCTGGGGGCACTGAAGCTTTCTTT; abundance: few; j_gene: TRBJ1-1; v_gene: TRBV5-1; d_gene: NA
CDR3aa: CASSSAGTSNEKLFF; CDR3nt: TGCGCCAGCAGCTCGGCTGGGACTTCTAATGAAAAACTGTTTTTT; abundance: NA; j_gene: TRBJ1-4; v_gene: TRBV5-1; d_gene: NA
CDR3aa: CASSPPGQEGNEKLFF; CDR3nt: TGTGCCAGCTCACCACCCGGACAGGAGGGAAATGAAAAACTGTTTTTT; abundance: NA; j_gene: TRBJ1-4; v_gene: TRBV18; d_gene: TRBD1
CDR3aa: CASSIGLAGAGQYF; CDR3nt: TGTGCCAGTAGTATCGGACTAGCGGGAGCGGGGCAGTACTTC; abundance: NA; j_gene: TRBJ2-7; v_gene: TRBV19; d_gene: TRBD2
CDR3aa: CATSENGLAGVVGELFF; CDR3nt: TGTGCCACCAGTGAAAATGGACTAGCGGGAGTTGTCGGGGAGCTGTTTTTT; abundance: once; j_gene: TRBJ2-2; v_gene: TRBV24-1; d_gene: TRBD2
CDR3aa: CASSSVLADPWKQYF; CDR3nt: TGTGCCAGCAGCTCGGTACTAGCGGACCCTTGGAAGCAGTACTTC; abundance: NA; j_gene: TRBJ2-7; v_gene: TRBV7-6; d_gene: TRBD2
CDR3aa: CASSLGMITYNEQFF; CDR3nt: TGCGCCAGCAGCTTGGGAATGATAACCTACAATGAGCAGTTCTTC; abundance: few; j_gene: TRBJ2-1; v_gene: TRBV5-1; d_gene: NA